The text below deals with one TCR beta chain. The data derive from a study of cytotoxic CD8 clonotypes in ibrutinib-treated CLL. The protocol was immunoSEQ multiplex PCR, while the TCRdb copy is restricted to in-frame clones and leaves out a portion. In the table there are about 28,000 clones, around 60% of which are singletons. The V gene's germline CDR1 is SGHNT and CDR2 YYREEE (reference sequence). V gave up 4 bases and J gave up 3 bases; unmatched junction bases: 7. This CDR3 comprises 15 residues. The sequenced sample was PBMCs, obtained before ibrutinib treatment. The chain joins TRBV5-4 to TRBJ2-5; TRBD1 agrees at 9 bases. This clonotype was obtained from a human donor with chronic lymphocytic leukemia. The CDR3 sequence: CASSLRTGVEETQYF. CDR3 in DNA: TGTGCCAGCAGCCTGAGGACAGGGGTTGAAGAGACCCAGTACTTC.